This entry features one TCR beta chain sequence. Trimming removed 4 bases at V and 1 base at J, with 11 bases between. This CDR3 spans 15 amino acids. CDR1 is MGHRA and CDR2 is YSYEKL in the germline V gene. TCRdb's table, derived via immunoSEQ multiplex PCR, lists solely in-frame clones and lacks some. In the table there are hundreds of thousands of clones, more than 75% of which are singletons. The source of the sample is a study of blood T cell repertoires in COVID-19. For the study at large: Acute and convalescent COVID-19 samples came from the United States, Italy and Spain. In each case, the material was cDNA or gDNA derived from T cells, B-cell-depleted T cells, or PBMCs.

This chain connects TRBV4-1 to TRBJ2-1, with D perhaps matching TRBD2 (5 bases). Material for sequencing was peripheral blood. The clonotype comes from a woman aged 25 to 39 who had recovered from COVID-19. The CDR3: CASSRGLGSYNEQFF. The CDR3 DNA follows: TGCGCCAGCAGCCGCGGGCTGGGGTCCTACAATGAGCAGTTCTTC.